Described below is a single TCR beta chain sequence and its context. This clone showed up just a few times. Its cognate antigen has yet to be identified. No quality values exist for individual bases; no much larger clone is one base distant. V sheds 8 bases and J sheds 10 bases, leaving 3 bases between their ends. Looking up the germline V gene (reference sequence) yields CDR1 MNHEY and CDR2 SMNVEV. The cysteine opens and the phenylalanine closes a CDR3 of 9 amino acids. CDR3 DNA only is kept here, 27 bases in frame from base 1. Preparation of the library involved the immunoSEQ multiplex PCR assay. In the authors' own workflow: To diagnose cytomegalovirus status from the catalog of TCR beta chain sequences, a statistical classification framework was built. This immuneACCESS table, as held by TCRdb, lists in-frame sequences with V and J called but not all clones. Of the missing ones, under half trace to an unresolved V gene in checked studies; the others have no known cause. V and J calls and clone size come straight from that table; D and trimming were deduced from the DNA. The sample table holds approximately 97,000 clones, of which about 95% were seen once. The top ten hold roughly 0.82% of the sample.

This record belongs to a study of cytomegalovirus exposure and HLA in healthy donors (dated by TCRdb to about 2017). For context, the study as a whole: According to a later analysis, one platform produced both the 100 to 150 validation repertoires and the 670 or so repertoires of the first cohort. The study aimed to test whether cataloging public T cell receptors could reveal signatures of past pathogen exposure. Besides the first cohort of roughly 660 subjects, a separate validation cohort made up of over a hundred different subjects was used. To predict cytomegalovirus infection status, the study brought together high-throughput TCR immunosequencing, statistical association of individual TCRs with disease status, and machine learning.

Separate from the approximately 670-subject first cohort, the validation cohort of 95 to 150 subjects was the group to which the donors belonged. Here is what the overall study found, with its caveats: The study gave a list of under 200 TCR beta chains associated with cytomegalovirus. In a later analysis, TCRs clustered in the first cohort were found to also tend to co-occur in the 100 to 150 validation repertoires, with 94% of cluster scores above 0. A few of the identified cytomegalovirus-associated TCR beta chains were confirmed in vitro to be specific for cytomegalovirus antigens. Cytomegalovirus status was reported to be diagnosed by the classifier with high specificity and sensitivity in both the original and validation cohorts. Most TCR sequences were seen in very few donors, while some public TCRs were found in many individuals. All 110 or so repertoires were used to score co-occurrence in the validation cohort in a later analysis, because that analysis had no HLA typing for the cohort. According to the authors, the approach could potentially be generalized to other disease states and immunological phenotypes.

The chain joins TRBV27 to TRBJ1-6, with no reliable assignment of the D segment. Sequencing input: PBMCs. The sequence derives from a woman in her late teens or twenties in good health and CMV-seronegative. The nucleotide sequence reads TGTGCCAGCGGCTCACCCCTCCACTTT. It specifies CASGSPLHF.